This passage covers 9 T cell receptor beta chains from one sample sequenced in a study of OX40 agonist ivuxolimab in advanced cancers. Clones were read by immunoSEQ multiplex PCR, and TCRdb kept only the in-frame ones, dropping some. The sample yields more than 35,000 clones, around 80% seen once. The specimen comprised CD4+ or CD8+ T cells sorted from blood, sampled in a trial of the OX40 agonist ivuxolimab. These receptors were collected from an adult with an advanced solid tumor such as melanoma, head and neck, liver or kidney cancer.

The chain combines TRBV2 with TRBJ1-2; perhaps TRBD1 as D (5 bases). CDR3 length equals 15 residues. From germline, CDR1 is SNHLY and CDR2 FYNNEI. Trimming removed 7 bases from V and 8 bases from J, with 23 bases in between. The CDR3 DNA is TGTGCCAGCACCAAAACCCCGGGACGGGAGGGAGGCTACACCTTC. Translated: CASTKTPGREGGYTF.

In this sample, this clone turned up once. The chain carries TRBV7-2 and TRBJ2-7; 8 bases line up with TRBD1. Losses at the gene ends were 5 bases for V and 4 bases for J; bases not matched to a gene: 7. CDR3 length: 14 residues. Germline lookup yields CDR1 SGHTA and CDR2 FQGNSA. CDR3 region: CASSPWTGNYEQYF. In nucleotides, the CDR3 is TGTGCCAGCAGCCCGTGGACAGGGAATTACGAGCAGTACTTC.

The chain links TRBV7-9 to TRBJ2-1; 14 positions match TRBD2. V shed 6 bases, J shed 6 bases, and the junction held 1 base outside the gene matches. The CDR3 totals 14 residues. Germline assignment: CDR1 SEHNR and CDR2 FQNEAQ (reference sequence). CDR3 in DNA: TGTGCCAGCAGTGGGACTAGCGGGAGCAATGAGCAGTTCTTC. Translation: CASSGTSGSNEQFF.

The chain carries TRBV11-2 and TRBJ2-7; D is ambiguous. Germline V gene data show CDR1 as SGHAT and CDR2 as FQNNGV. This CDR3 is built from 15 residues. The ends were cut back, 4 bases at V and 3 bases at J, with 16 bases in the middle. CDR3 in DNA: TGTGCCAGCAGCTGGGGTCCGGGTGAGTACTACGAGCAGTACTTC. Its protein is CASSWGPGEYYEQYF. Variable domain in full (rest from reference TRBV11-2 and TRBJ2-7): EAGVAQSPRYKIIEKRQSVAFWCNPISGHATLYWYQQILGQGPKLLIQFQNNGVVDDSQLPKDRFSAERLKGVDSTLKIQPAKLEDSAVYLCASSWGPGEYYEQYFGPGTRLTVT.

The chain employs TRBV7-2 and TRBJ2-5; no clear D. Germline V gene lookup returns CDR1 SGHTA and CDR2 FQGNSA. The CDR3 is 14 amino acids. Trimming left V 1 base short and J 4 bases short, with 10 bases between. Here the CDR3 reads CASSLELERETQYF. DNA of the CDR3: TGTGCCAGCAGCTTAGAACTTGAGCGAGAGACCCAGTACTTC.

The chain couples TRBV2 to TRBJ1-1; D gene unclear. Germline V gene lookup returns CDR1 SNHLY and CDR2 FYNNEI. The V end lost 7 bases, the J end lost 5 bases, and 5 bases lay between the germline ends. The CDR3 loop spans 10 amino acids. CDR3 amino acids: CASKRTEAFF. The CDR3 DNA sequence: TGTGCCAGCAAAAGGACTGAAGCTTTCTTT.

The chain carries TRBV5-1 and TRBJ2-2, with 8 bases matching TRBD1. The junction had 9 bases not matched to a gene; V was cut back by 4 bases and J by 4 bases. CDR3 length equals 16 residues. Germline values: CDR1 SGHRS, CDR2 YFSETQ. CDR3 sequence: CASSHGQGHATGELFF. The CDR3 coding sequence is TGCGCCAGCAGCCACGGACAGGGTCACGCCACCGGGGAGCTGTTTTTT.

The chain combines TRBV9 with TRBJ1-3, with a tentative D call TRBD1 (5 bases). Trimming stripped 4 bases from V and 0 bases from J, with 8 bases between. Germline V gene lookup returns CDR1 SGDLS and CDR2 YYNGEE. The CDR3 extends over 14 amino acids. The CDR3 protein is CASSLQVSGNTIYF. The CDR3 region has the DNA TGTGCCAGCAGCCTACAGGTCTCTGGAAACACCATATATTTT.

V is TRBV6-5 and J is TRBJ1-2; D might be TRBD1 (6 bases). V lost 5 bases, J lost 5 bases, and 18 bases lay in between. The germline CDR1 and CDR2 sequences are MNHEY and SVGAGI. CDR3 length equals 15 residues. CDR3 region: CASSPTGTSFYGYTF. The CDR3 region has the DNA TGTGCCAGCAGTCCGACCGGGACATCTTTTTATGGCTACACCTTC.